One sample yielded the 8 T cell receptor beta chains listed below, sequenced in a study of multiple sclerosis patients with progressive multifocal leukoencephalopathy. The method was immunoSEQ multiplex PCR; TCRdb's version includes in-frame clones alone and lacks a portion of them. Altogether approximately 28,000 clones are present, 87% being singletons, with the ten largest covering less than 6.5%. Time point described: time of PML onset. The source material was PBMCs, sampled from a patient treated with natalizumab. The receptors come from a woman between 40 and 55 years old with progressive multifocal leukoencephalopathy.

This chain connects TRBV5-5 to TRBJ2-7; D may be TRBD2 (5 bases). Germline CDR1 reads SGHKS; CDR2 reads YYEKEE (reference sequence). Trimming cost V 1 base and J 6 bases, with 8 bases left between them. CDR3 size: 12 residues. CDR3 sequence: CASSLTRSEQYF. The CDR3 region has the DNA TGTGCCAGCAGCTTGACTAGAAGCGAGCAGTACTTC.

The chain recombines TRBV7-9 with TRBJ2-7; D tentatively reads TRBD1 or TRBD2 (5 bases each). This CDR3 has 14 amino acids. V dropped 1 base and J dropped 3 bases, with 10 bases sitting between them. Germline values: CDR1 SEHNR, CDR2 FQNEAQ (reference sequence). This CDR3 reads CASSLGGQGYEQYF. The DNA for the CDR3 is TGTGCCAGCAGCTTAGGCGGGCAGGGCTACGAGCAGTACTTC.

The chain recombines TRBV5-1 with TRBJ2-7; D ambiguous. V lost 2 bases and J lost 0, with 15 bases in between. The CDR3 totals 16 residues. CDR1 SGHRS and CDR2 YFSETQ come from the germline V gene. The DNA for the CDR3 is TGCGCCAGCAGCTTCACCTTCCCAAGATACTCCTACGAGCAGTACTTC. Translation: CASSFTFPRYSYEQYF. Using reference TRBV5-1 and TRBJ2-7 for the parts outside the CDR3, the full variable domain is KAGVTQTPRYLIKTRGQQVTLSCSPISGHRSVSWYQQTPGQGLQFLFEYFSETQRNKGNFPGRFSGRQFSNSRSEMNVSTLELGDSALYLCASSFTFPRYSYEQYFGPGTRLTVT.

This clone was detected a few times. The chain employs TRBV6-1 and TRBJ1-3; D remains ambiguous. The CDR3 runs 15 residues. From germline, CDR1 is MNHNS and CDR2 SASEGT. Deletions cut 1 base from V and 2 bases from J, with 9 bases between. The CDR3 region is CASSEGNRAGNTIYF. The CDR3 bases are TGTGCCAGCAGTGAAGGGAACCGGGCTGGAAACACCATATATTTT.

The rearrangement joins TRBV18 to TRBJ1-1, with D uncertain. This CDR3 has 11 amino acids. Germline values: CDR1 KGHSH, CDR2 LQKENI. V gave up 4 bases and J gave up 7 bases, with 7 bases separating them. The CDR3 loop reads CASSRADEAFF. The CDR3 nucleotides read TGTGCCAGCTCACGGGCGGATGAAGCTTTCTTT.

V and J are TRBV9 and TRBJ2-1; 7 nucleotides line up with TRBD2. This CDR3 is built from 15 residues. After removal of 4 bases from V and 5 bases from J, the junction contained 9 bases not matched to a gene. Germline lookup yields CDR1 SGDLS and CDR2 YYNGEE. CDR3 loop: CASSYQSSGDNEQFF. The DNA of the CDR3 is TGTGCCAGCAGCTACCAATCTAGCGGCGACAATGAGCAGTTCTTC. The full variable domain, rest sourced from reference TRBV9 and TRBJ2-1, is DSGVTQTPKHLITATGQRVTLRCSPRSGDLSVYWYQQSLDQGLQFLIQYYNGEERAKGNILERFSAQQFPDLHSELNLSSLELGDSALYFCASSYQSSGDNEQFFGPGTRLTVL.

The chain links TRBV20-1 to TRBJ2-5, with 7 bases identical to TRBD2. CDR1 and CDR2 (germline): DFQATT, SNEGSKA (reference sequence). The CDR3 is 11 residues long. The J segment lost 4 bases and the V segment lost 6 bases, leaving 2 bases of the junction unmatched. The CDR3 sequence is CSAGGSETQYF. CDR3 sequence (DNA): TGCAGTGCCGGGGGGTCAGAGACCCAGTACTTC.

This clone was detected once. The chain links TRBV6-1 to TRBJ2-1, with a tentative D call TRBD2 (6 bases). V was trimmed by 0 bases and J by 7 bases, leaving 19 bases between them. CDR1 and CDR2 (germline): MNHNS, SASEGT. This CDR3 is built from 17 residues. The CDR3 DNA follows: TGTGCCAGCAGTGAAGCGATAAGCTTAGCTCGGGGGAATGAGCAGTTCTTC. Its translation: CASSEAISLARGNEQFF.